The clone carrying this T cell receptor (beta chain) appeared once. Clones were read by immunoSEQ multiplex PCR, and TCRdb kept only the in-frame ones, dropping some. This repertoire shows roughly 1.4 million clones, 98% to 99% found once; its top ten account for roughly 0.35%. The record originates from a study of shared clonotypes between healthy human individuals. V lost 4 bases and J 0 bases, leaving 11 bases between the germline ends. CDR1 is SGHRS, CDR2 YFSETQ, per germline. This CDR3 is built from 15 residues. Sequencing was carried out using naive CD4+ T cells sorted from blood. The subset denotes: CD45RA+ positively selected. The chain carries TRBV5-1 and TRBJ2-1; D may match TRBD1 or TRBD2 (5 bases each). The receptor was derived from a young man in good health. The CDR3: CASSRTGPSYNEQFF. CDR3 in DNA: TGCGCCAGCAGCCGGACGGGGCCCTCCTACAATGAGCAGTTCTTC. Combining the CDR3 with reference TRBV5-1 and TRBJ2-1 gives the whole variable domain KAGVTQTPRYLIKTRGQQVTLSCSPISGHRSVSWYQQTPGQGLQFLFEYFSETQRNKGNFPGRFSGRQFSNSRSEMNVSTLELGDSALYLCASSRTGPSYNEQFFGPGTRLTVL.